Following are 24 T cell receptor beta chains from one sample sequenced in a study of T-cell memory formation after mild COVID-19. TCRdb independently ran MiXCR on the 5' RACE reads; one entry per CDR3 protein. Of approximately 260,000 distinct CDR3 sequences in the sample, 15% to 20% were seen once. Sequenced input: PBMCs or a T cell subset sorted from them (not recorded which). The receptors come from a young man who had mild COVID-19 (a few samples of this study predate the infection). Cell type and time point are not known.

This clonotype occurred a few times. The J gene is TRBJ1-1, the V gene TRBV20-1; D is uncertain. Trimming removed 4 bases at V and 4 bases at J, with 13 bases between. Germline V gene data show CDR1 as DFQATT and CDR2 as SNEGSKA (reference sequence). CDR3 length equals 13 residues. In DNA form, the CDR3 reads TGCAGTGCTAAGAGGGAGTCGGGCACTGAAGCTTTCTTT. It yields the protein CSAKRESGTEAFF.

The table lists this clonotype with many counts. V gene TRBV5-6 combines with J gene TRBJ1-3; no clear D gene. V shed 0 bases and J shed 0 bases, with 4 bases lying between them. Germline V lookup: CDR1 SGHDT, CDR2 YYEEEE. The CDR3 runs 14 residues. As DNA, the CDR3 is TGTGCCAGCAGCTTGGGGTACTCTGGAAACACCATATATTTT. Amino acids: CASSLGYSGNTIYF. Full variable domain (remainder filled in from reference TRBV5-6 and TRBJ1-3): DAGVTQSPTHLIKTRGQQVTLRCSPKSGHDTVSWYQQALGQGPQFIFQYYEEEERQRGNFPDRFSGHQFPNYSSELNVNALLLGDSALYLCASSLGYSGNTIYFGEGSWLTVV.

This clonotype was seen repeatedly, ten times or more. The chain joins TRBV7-2 to TRBJ2-1; 7 positions agree with TRBD1. The CDR3 is made up of 14 amino acids. The ends lost 7 bases at V and 1 base at J; junction bases unmatched: 4. CDR1 SGHTA and CDR2 FQGNSA come from the germline V gene. The CDR3 nucleotides are TGTGCCAGCACCGAACAGGGGTCCTACAATGAGCAGTTCTTC. As protein: CASTEQGSYNEQFF. The entire variable domain, with the rest obtained from reference TRBV7-2 and TRBJ2-1, is as follows: GAGVSQSPSNKVTEKGKDVELRCDPISGHTALYWYRQSLGQGLEFLIYFQGNSAPDKSGLPSDRFSAERTGGSVSTLTIQRTQQEDSAVYLCASTEQGSYNEQFFGPGTRLTVL.

Ten or more counts support this clonotype. J is TRBJ1-1 and V is TRBV7-9; TRBD1 is a possible D gene (5 bases). CDR3 length: 14 residues. Germline loops: CDR1 SEHNR, CDR2 FQNEAQ (reference sequence). Trimming cost V 5 bases and J 4 bases, with 14 bases left between them. The CDR3 sequence: CASSPGGGITEAFF. CDR3 in DNA: TGTGCCAGCAGCCCGGGCGGGGGGATCACTGAAGCTTTCTTT.

This clonotype was seen more than once but under ten times. The chain is built from TRBV21-1 and TRBJ2-1; the table's TRBD1 call for D was not verified on the DNA. TRBV21-1 is marked as a pseudogene. This CDR3 region has 16 residues. The CDR3 nucleotides read TGTGCCAGCAGGGCTAGGACAGGGGGCCGTTACAATGAGCAGTTCTTC. Translating gives CASRARTGGRYNEQFF.

This clonotype was seen ten or more times. The rearrangement joins TRBV25-1 to TRBJ2-3, with TRBD2 as a possible D gene (7 bases). The germline V and J ends were trimmed by 1 base and 6 bases, with 11 bases remaining between them. The germline CDR1 and CDR2 sequences are MGHDK and SYGVNS. This CDR3 is 14 amino acids long. CDR3 nucleotide sequence: TGTGCCAGCAGTGAATCTGGGGGGGCGGATACGCAGTATTTT. Its translation: CASSESGGADTQYF.

Only a few counts were recorded for this clonotype. The CDR3 here is CASSWTGVGANVLTF. CDR3 DNA sequence: TGTGCCAGCTCGTGGACAGGGGTCGGGGCCAACGTCCTGACTTTC. The chain joins TRBV18 to TRBJ2-6; 9 bases are shared with TRBD1. Germline V gene lookup returns CDR1 KGHSH and CDR2 LQKENI. This CDR3 is built from 15 residues. The trim removed 6 bases at V and 4 bases at J, leaving 4 bases unmatched.

This chain connects TRBV20-1 to TRBJ1-1; maybe TRBD1 (5 bases). Per the germline V gene, CDR1 is DFQATT and CDR2 is SNEGSKA (reference sequence). The CDR3 has 16 amino acids. The ends were cut back, 3 bases at V and 0 bases at J, with 17 bases in the middle. The CDR3 loop reads CSASSGAGRLNTEAFF. The DNA for the CDR3 is TGCAGTGCTAGTTCTGGGGCGGGGAGATTGAACACTGAAGCTTTCTTT.

This clonotype was detected ten times or more. The gene calls are TRBV7-9 and TRBJ2-1; 8 bases map to TRBD1. The V gene's germline CDR1 is SEHNR and CDR2 FQNEAQ (reference sequence). The CDR3 covers 17 residues. Trimming took 1 base from V and 7 from J; bases not matched to a gene: 12. CDR3 loop: CASSLGSGGTGMNEQFF. In DNA, the CDR3 is TGTGCCAGCAGCTTAGGATCAGGCGGGACAGGAATGAATGAGCAGTTCTTC.

This clonotype was detected ten times or more. The chain recombines TRBV5-1 with TRBJ2-1, with D perhaps matching TRBD1 (5 bases). The CDR3 has 12 residues. Trimming stripped 0 bases from V and 10 bases from J, with 8 bases between. CDR1 is SGHRS and CDR2 is YFSETQ in the germline V gene. The CDR3 here is CASSLVRQEQFF. The CDR3 DNA sequence: TGCGCCAGCAGCTTGGTTAGACAGGAGCAGTTCTTC.

This clonotype turned up a few times. The chain links TRBV5-1 to TRBJ1-1; D unresolved. Trimming removed 4 bases from V and 4 bases from J, with 11 bases in between. This CDR3 spans 13 amino acids. The germline CDR1 and CDR2 sequences are SGHRS and YFSETQ. The CDR3 region has the DNA TGCGCCAGCAGCGCGAGCGGGAGCACTGAAGCTTTCTTT. Its translation: CASSASGSTEAFF.

This chain uses TRBV4-1 with TRBJ1-2; 8 bases are a match to TRBD1. With V trimmed by 1 base and J by 4 bases, 5 bases remained unmatched. This CDR3 contains 15 residues. Germline loops: CDR1 MGHRA, CDR2 YSYEKL. The CDR3 sequence is CASSQGGQEIYGYTF. The DNA of the CDR3 is TGCGCCAGCAGCCAAGGGGGACAGGAGATCTATGGCTACACCTTC.

At least ten counts were recorded for this clonotype. The chain employs TRBV4-3 and TRBJ2-1, with 9 bases fitting TRBD2. CDR1 LGHNA and CDR2 YSLEER come from the germline V gene. Germline trimming cut 1 base from V and 7 bases from J; bases unmatched to any gene: 17. This CDR3 comprises 19 residues. CDR3 loop: CASSQVRLSGGPHRNEQFF. The CDR3 DNA reads as TGCGCCAGCAGCCAAGTTCGACTAAGCGGGGGGCCCCACCGAAATGAGCAGTTCTTC.

This clonotype was counted between two and nine times. The chain has TRBV7-9 and TRBJ1-1; D not certain. The CDR3 runs to 13 residues. Trimming stripped 5 bases from V and 9 bases from J, with 16 bases between. Germline loops: CDR1 SEHNR, CDR2 FQNEAQ (reference sequence). The chain's CDR3 is CASSQEGASQAFF. For the CDR3, the DNA is TGTGCCAGCAGCCAAGAGGGAGCTTCTCAAGCTTTCTTT.

The chain couples TRBV18 to TRBJ2-3, with D tentatively TRBD1 (5 bases). V was clipped by 0 bases and J by 6 bases, with 13 bases between them. The germline V gene has CDR1 KGHSH and CDR2 LQKENI. The CDR3 has 15 residues. CDR3 protein: CASSPPSAGSDTQYF. Here the CDR3 DNA reads TGTGCCAGCTCACCACCGTCGGCAGGGTCCGATACGCAGTATTTT.

The chain is built from TRBV6-5 and TRBJ2-5, with D possibly being TRBD1 (5 bases). Germline loops: CDR1 MNHEY, CDR2 SVGAGI. Trimming removed 7 bases from V and 2 bases from J, with 8 bases in between. The CDR3 is 12 residues long. As DNA, the CDR3 is TGTGCCAGCAACGCAGGGCAAGAGACCCAGTACTTC. Amino acids: CASNAGQETQYF.

In its sample, this clonotype was seen many times. The rearrangement links TRBV18 to TRBJ2-3; TRBD2 might be the D (5 bases). Germline-derived CDR1 and CDR2 are KGHSH and LQKENI. Trimming shortened V by 2 bases and J by 0 bases, and 6 bases separated the two germline ends. The CDR3 has 14 amino acids. CDR3: CASSPRTSTDTQYF. For the CDR3, the DNA is TGTGCCAGCTCACCAAGGACTAGCACAGATACGCAGTATTTT.

The chain uses TRBV12-3 or TRBV12-4 and TRBJ2-7; D tentatively reads TRBD1 or TRBD2 (5 bases each). V lost 3 bases and J 5 bases, leaving 11 bases between the germline ends. The CDR3 contains 13 residues. This chain's CDR3 is CASSLWGGHEQYV. The CDR3, as DNA: TGTGCCAGCAGTTTGTGGGGCGGGCACGAGCAGTACGTC.

The rearrangement uses TRBV5-1 and TRBJ2-2; D is ambiguous. The length of the CDR3 is 12 residues. Deletions cut 7 bases from V and 1 base from J, with 5 bases between. CDR1 is SGHRS and CDR2 is YFSETQ in the germline V gene. The CDR3 reads CASGQNTGELFF. The DNA of the CDR3 is TGCGCCAGCGGGCAGAACACCGGGGAGCTGTTTTTT.

On this clonotype itself: At one boundary the junction diverges from the germline segment, which might be a read error. This rearrangement joins TRBV6-6 to TRBJ1-4; 7 nucleotides match TRBD1. Germline CDR1 reads MNHNY; CDR2 reads SVGAGI (reference sequence). CDR3 length equals 16 residues. The CDR3 DNA follows: TGTGCCAGCAGGACAGGCGGGACAGACGAAATGAAAAATTTGGTTTTT. This translates into CASRTGGTDEMKNLVF.

The rearrangement uses TRBV7-3 and TRBJ1-1; the D is unclear. Germline assignment: CDR1 SGHTA and CDR2 FQGTGA. Trimming took off 1 base at V and 5 bases at J, with 8 bases between the two ends. This CDR3 comprises 13 residues. For the CDR3, the DNA is TGTGCCAGCAGCTTAAATCCGGAAACTGAAGCTTTCTTT. This translates into CASSLNPETEAFF.

This clonotype was counted between two and nine times. The chain is built from TRBV7-9 and TRBJ2-1; tentatively, D is TRBD2 (5 bases). Germline V lookup: CDR1 SEHNR, CDR2 FQNEAQ (reference sequence). Trimming left V 1 base short and J 16 bases short, with 14 bases between. This CDR3 has 12 amino acids. This CDR3 is CASSLGWESRFF. CDR3 sequence (DNA): TGTGCCAGCAGCTTAGGCTGGGAGAGTCGATTCTTC.

The V call is TRBV5-5, the J call TRBJ1-2, with D unresolved. The V gene lost 10 bases and the J gene lost 2 bases, with 15 bases spanning the gap. There are 13 residues in the CDR3. Germline V CDR1 and CDR2: SGHKS, YYEKEE (reference sequence). The CDR3, as DNA: TGTGCCGGAGGGCAGGAAGCAAACTATGGCTACACCTTC. Protein: CAGGQEANYGYTF. The entire variable domain, with the rest obtained from reference TRBV5-5 and TRBJ1-2, is as follows: DAGVTQSPTHLIKTRGQQVTLRCSPISGHKSVSWYQQVLGQGPQFIFQYYEKEERGRGNFPDRFSARQFPNYSSELNVNALLLGDSALYLCAGGQEANYGYTFGSGTRLTVV.

In its sample, this clonotype was seen many times. Sequence at one end of the junction differs from germline and may be a read error. The rearrangement uses TRBV7-2 and TRBJ2-5, with D unclear. Germline V gene data show CDR1 as SGHTA and CDR2 as FQGNSA. The CDR3 runs 13 residues. CDR3 sequence (DNA): TGTGCCAGCAGCCCTAGAGGCCAACAGACCCAGTACTTC. Residues: CASSPRGQQTQYF.